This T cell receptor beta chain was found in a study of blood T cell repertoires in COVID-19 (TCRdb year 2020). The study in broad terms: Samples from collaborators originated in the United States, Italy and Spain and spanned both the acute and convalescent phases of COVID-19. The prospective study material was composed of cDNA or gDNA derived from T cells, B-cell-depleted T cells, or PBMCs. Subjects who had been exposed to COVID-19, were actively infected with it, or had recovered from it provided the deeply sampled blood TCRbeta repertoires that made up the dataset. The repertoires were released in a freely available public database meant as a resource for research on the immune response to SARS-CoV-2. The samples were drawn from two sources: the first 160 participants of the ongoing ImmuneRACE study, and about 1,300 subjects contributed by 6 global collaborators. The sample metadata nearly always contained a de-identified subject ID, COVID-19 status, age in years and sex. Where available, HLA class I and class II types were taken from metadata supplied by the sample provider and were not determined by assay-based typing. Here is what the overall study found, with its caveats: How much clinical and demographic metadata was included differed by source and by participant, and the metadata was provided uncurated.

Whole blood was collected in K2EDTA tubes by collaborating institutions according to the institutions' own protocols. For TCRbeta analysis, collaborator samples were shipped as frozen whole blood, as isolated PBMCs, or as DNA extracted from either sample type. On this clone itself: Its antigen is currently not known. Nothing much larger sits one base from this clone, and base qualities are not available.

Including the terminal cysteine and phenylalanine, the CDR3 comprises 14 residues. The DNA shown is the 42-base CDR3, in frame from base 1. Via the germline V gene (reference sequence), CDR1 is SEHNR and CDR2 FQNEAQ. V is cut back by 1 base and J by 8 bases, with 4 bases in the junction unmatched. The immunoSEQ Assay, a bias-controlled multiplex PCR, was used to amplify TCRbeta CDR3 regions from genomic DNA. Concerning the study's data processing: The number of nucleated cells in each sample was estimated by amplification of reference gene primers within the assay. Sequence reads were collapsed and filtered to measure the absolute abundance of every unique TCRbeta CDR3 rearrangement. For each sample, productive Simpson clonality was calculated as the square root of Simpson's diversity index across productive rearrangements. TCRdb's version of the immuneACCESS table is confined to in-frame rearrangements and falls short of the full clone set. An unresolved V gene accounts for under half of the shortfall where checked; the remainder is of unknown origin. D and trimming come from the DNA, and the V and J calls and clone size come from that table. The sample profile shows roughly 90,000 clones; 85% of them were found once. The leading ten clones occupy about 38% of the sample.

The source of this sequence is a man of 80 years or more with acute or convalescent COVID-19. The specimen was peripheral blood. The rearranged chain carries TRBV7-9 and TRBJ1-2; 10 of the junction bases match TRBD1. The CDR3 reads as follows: CASSLGGTGEGYTF. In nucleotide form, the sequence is TGTGCCAGCAGCTTAGGGGGGACAGGGGAAGGCTACACCTTC.